Presented here are 9 T cell receptor beta chains from one specimen sequenced in a study of OX40 agonist ivuxolimab in advanced cancers. Data came from immunoSEQ multiplex PCR; TCRdb stores just in-frame clones and leaves some out. The data contain about 87,000 clones, around four fifths of them singletons. The specimen comprised CD4+ or CD8+ T cells sorted from blood, sampled in a trial of the OX40 agonist ivuxolimab. These TCRs come from an adult with an advanced solid tumor such as melanoma, head and neck, liver or kidney cancer.

CDR3: CASGSRVSGANVLTF. The CDR3 bases are TGTGCTAGTGGCTCACGTGTCTCTGGGGCCAACGTCCTGACTTTC. The rearrangement links TRBV12-5 to TRBJ2-6; D is unclear. Looked up from germline, CDR1 is LGHNT and CDR2 is FRNRAP. V gave up 6 bases and J gave up 0 bases, with 9 bases separating them. The CDR3 loop spans 15 amino acids.

Of note for this clone: Other DNA sequences within the sample encode an identical CDR3. This chain uses TRBV2 with TRBJ2-1, with D perhaps matching TRBD2 (6 bases). Germline values: CDR1 SNHLY, CDR2 FYNNEI. This CDR3 region has 13 residues. The germline V and J ends were trimmed by 7 bases and 2 bases, with 9 bases remaining between them. CDR3 DNA sequence: TGTGCCAGCACCGGGGGTACCTACAATGAGCAGTTCTTC. It encodes CASTGGTYNEQFF.

The CDR3 loop reads CASIAGGLQETQYF. For the CDR3, the DNA is TGTGCCAGCATCGCAGGGGGCCTCCAAGAGACCCAGTACTTC. The chain carries TRBV2 and TRBJ2-5; 8 bases are shared with TRBD1. Germline lookup yields CDR1 SNHLY and CDR2 FYNNEI. The J segment lost 1 base and the V segment lost 7 bases, leaving 5 bases of the junction unmatched. The CDR3 length is 14 residues.

This clone was recorded a few times. One end of the junction does not line up with germline, which may come from a read error. The gene calls are TRBV7-7 and TRBJ2-5, with 7 bases matching TRBD2. Germline V lookup: CDR1 SSHAT, CDR2 FNYEAQ (reference sequence). The CDR3 is made up of 15 amino acids. CDR3 residues: CASSLAWGGQETQYF. As DNA, the CDR3 is TGTGCTAGCAGCTTAGCTTGGGGGGGACAAGAGACCCAGTACTTC.

The chain couples TRBV30 to TRBJ1-1, with D hard to call. Germline V gene data show CDR1 as GTSNPN and CDR2 as SVGIG (reference sequence). This CDR3 has 10 residues. Trimming left V 5 bases short and J 6 bases short, with 7 bases between. CDR3 bases: TGTGCCTGGGGGGTTGCTGAAGCTTTCTTT. Translating it yields CAWGVAEAFF.

In its sample, this clone was seen a few times. The J gene is TRBJ1-1, the V gene TRBV10-3; D not certain. This CDR3 has 12 residues. CDR1 ENHRY and CDR2 SYGVKD come from the germline V gene. Trimming pared 6 bases from V and 7 bases from J, leaving 12 bases between. This CDR3 is CAIRPPDGEAFF. In DNA form, the CDR3 reads TGTGCCATCAGACCCCCCGACGGTGAAGCTTTCTTT.

The V call is TRBV5-4, the J call TRBJ2-6; 11 bases are shared with TRBD1. The germline CDR1 and CDR2 sequences are SGHNT and YYREEE (reference sequence). There are 17 residues in the CDR3. J was trimmed by 0 bases and V by 4 bases; bases with no gene match: 3. In DNA form, the CDR3 reads TGTGCCAGCAGCCCGGGACAGGGGGTCTCTGGGGCCAACGTCCTGACTTTC. Amino acid sequence: CASSPGQGVSGANVLTF.

V usage is TRBV5-4 and J usage is TRBJ2-7; possibly TRBD2 for D (5 bases). The CDR3 totals 15 residues. Deletions cut 2 bases from V and 4 bases from J, with 16 bases between. Germline V gene lookup returns CDR1 SGHNT and CDR2 YYREEE (reference sequence). In DNA, the CDR3 is TGTGCCAGCAGCTTTGATTTGGGGTCGGGATACGAGCAGTACTTC. Amino acid sequence: CASSFDLGSGYEQYF. Full variable domain (rest looked up from reference TRBV5-4 and TRBJ2-7): ETGVTQSPTHLIKTRGQQVTLRCSSQSGHNTVSWYQQALGQGPQFIFQYYREEENGRGNFPPRFSGLQFPNYSSELNVNALELDDSALYLCASSFDLGSGYEQYFGPGTRLTVT.

The rearrangement links TRBV4-1 to TRBJ1-6, with no clear D. CDR1 is MGHRA and CDR2 is YSYEKL in the germline V gene. V was cut by 3 bases and J by 16 bases, with 10 bases left in between. The CDR3 loop spans 11 amino acids. The CDR3 sequence: CASSQERKLHF. The CDR3 DNA reads as TGCGCCAGCAGCCAGGAACGAAAACTCCACTTT.